These T cell receptor beta chains were read from a single sample in a study of cytomegalovirus exposure and HLA in healthy donors. TCRdb keeps only in-frame clones here, not all; method: immunoSEQ multiplex PCR. The sample contains roughly 240,000 clones, roughly 73% of which appear only once. Material for sequencing was PBMCs. Receptor source: a boy younger than 18 in good health and CMV-seronegative. Each CDR3 is given with its conserved first and last residue. A D gene is named only where the DNA matches it firmly. A clone size is listed for some rows: how often the clone was seen (once, few, many), or a class if it is expanded.

cdr3_aa: CASGARGTYEQYF; cdr3_nt: TGTGCCAGCGGGGCGCGGGGCACCTACGAGCAGTACTTC; clone_size: .; j_call: TRBJ2-7; d_call: .; v_call: TRBV6-6
cdr3_aa: CAISNLEETRSGANVLTF; cdr3_nt: TGTGCCATCTCAAACCTTGAGGAAACCCGCTCTGGGGCCAACGTCCTGACTTTC; clone_size: .; j_call: TRBJ2-6; d_call: .; v_call: TRBV10-3
cdr3_aa: CASSIKPFPGGYTF; cdr3_nt: TGTGCCAGTAGTATAAAACCGTTTCCGGGTGGCTACACCTTC; clone_size: .; j_call: TRBJ1-2; d_call: .; v_call: TRBV19
cdr3_aa: CASSQSPDRLYGYTF; cdr3_nt: TGTGCCAGCAGCCAATCGCCCGACAGACTCTATGGCTACACCTTC; clone_size: .; j_call: TRBJ1-2; d_call: .; v_call: TRBV14
cdr3_aa: CASSYSPDRAVEQYF; cdr3_nt: TGTGCCAGCTCGTATAGTCCGGACAGGGCCGTCGAGCAGTACTTC; clone_size: .; j_call: TRBJ2-7; d_call: TRBD1; v_call: TRBV6-4
cdr3_aa: CASSSERGPPEQYF; cdr3_nt: TGTGCCAGCAGCTCAGAGCGGGGTCCCCCCGAGCAGTACTTC; clone_size: .; j_call: TRBJ2-7; d_call: TRBD2; v_call: TRBV11-2
cdr3_aa: CASKDRGKTEAFF; cdr3_nt: TGTGCCAGCAAAGACAGGGGAAAAACTGAAGCTTTCTTT; clone_size: .; j_call: TRBJ1-1; d_call: TRBD1; v_call: TRBV2
cdr3_aa: CASSELGGSVNTGELFF; cdr3_nt: TGTGCCAGCAGTGAACTCGGGGGTAGTGTGAACACCGGGGAGCTGTTTTTT; clone_size: .; j_call: TRBJ2-2; d_call: .; v_call: TRBV2
cdr3_aa: CAISELLAGGPAGELFF; cdr3_nt: TGTGCCATCAGTGAATTGCTAGCGGGAGGGCCTGCCGGGGAGCTGTTTTTT; clone_size: .; j_call: TRBJ2-2; d_call: TRBD2; v_call: TRBV10-3
cdr3_aa: CSPGTQYF; cdr3_nt: TGCAGTCCTGGCACGCAGTATTTT; clone_size: .; j_call: TRBJ2-3; d_call: .; v_call: TRBV20-1
cdr3_aa: CASSSYRSDEQYF; cdr3_nt: TGTGCCAGCAGCTCGTACAGATCGGACGAGCAGTACTTC; clone_size: once; j_call: TRBJ2-7; d_call: .; v_call: TRBV11-2
cdr3_aa: CASSVDPGQTYGYTF; cdr3_nt: TGTGCCAGCAGCGTAGACCCGGGACAGACCTATGGCTACACCTTC; clone_size: .; j_call: TRBJ1-2; d_call: TRBD1; v_call: TRBV9
cdr3_aa: CASSNRTGNSVTYGYTF; cdr3_nt: TGTGCCAGCAGCAATCGGACAGGGAATTCAGTGACCTATGGCTACACCTTC; clone_size: .; j_call: TRBJ1-2; d_call: .; v_call: TRBV21-1
cdr3_aa: CASSFLGQTNEKLFF; cdr3_nt: TGTGCCAGCAGCTTTCTTGGCCAAACTAATGAAAAACTGTTTTTT; clone_size: .; j_call: TRBJ1-4; d_call: .; v_call: TRBV5-6
cdr3_aa: CASSREAGGLDTQYF; cdr3_nt: TGTGCCAGCAGTAGAGAAGCGGGGGGGCTGGATACGCAGTATTTT; clone_size: .; j_call: TRBJ2-3; d_call: TRBD2; v_call: TRBV6-4
cdr3_aa: CASNRDRVFDNEQFF; cdr3_nt: TGTGCCAGTAACAGGGATAGGGTCTTTGACAATGAGCAGTTCTTC; clone_size: few; j_call: TRBJ2-1; d_call: .; v_call: TRBV10-3